This T cell receptor (beta chain) was recorded in a study of blood T cell repertoires in COVID-19. CDR3 length: 16 residues. From germline, CDR1 is SGHTA and CDR2 FQGNSA. V shed 5 bases and J 6 bases; nucleotides not matched to a gene: 13. Profiled with immunoSEQ multiplex PCR; TCRdb holds only in-frame clones, not every one. The data hold tens of thousands of clones, with over 80% observed a single time. The specimen was peripheral blood. The chain joins TRBV7-2 to TRBJ2-7; 10 positions agree with TRBD2. The receptor comes from a woman aged 80 or over with active COVID-19. The chain's CDR3 is CASSPGGLAGVGEQYF. The DNA of the CDR3 is TGTGCCAGCAGCCCCGGAGGGCTAGCGGGAGTTGGCGAGCAGTACTTC.